A selection of T cell receptor beta chains follows, all from one sample in a study of vaccination and CD4 T cells after COVID-19. These receptors have no identified antigens. TCRdb reanalysed the PCR reads using MiXCR and keeps one entry per CDR3 protein. The sample includes tens of thousands of distinct CDR3 sequences, about 51% seen only once; the top ten take around 4.2%. Material for sequencing was CD4+ T cells from blood, cultured in vitro. All receptors come from a human donor who had recovered from COVID-19. Each CDR3 is given with its conserved first and last residue. Fields, in order: V gene, D gene, J gene, clone size, CDR3 protein, CDR3 DNA. A D gene is named only where the DNA matches it firmly. Clone size is shown for a subset of rows, as once, few, many or a class of expanded clone.

TRBV2	NA	TRBJ1-6	few	CASSDQGIDSPLHF	TGTGCCAGCAGTGATCAGGGTATAGATTCACCCCTCCACTTT
TRBV20-1	NA	TRBJ2-7	few	CSASYSGSFSYEQYF	TGCAGTGCTTCATACTCGGGGAGCTTCTCCTACGAGCAGTACTTC
TRBV12-3/TRBV12-4	NA	TRBJ1-3	NA	CASNAGFGAGGNTIYF	TGTGCCAGCAACGCAGGCTTTGGGGCAGGGGGAAACACCATATATTTT
TRBV27	NA	TRBJ2-2	NA	CASRWRAITGELFF	TGTGCCAGCAGATGGCGGGCCATCACCGGGGAGCTGTTTTTT
TRBV20-1	NA	TRBJ2-5	NA	CSARDPWAGRQETQYF	TGCAGTGCTAGAGACCCCTGGGCGGGGCGACAAGAGACCCAGTACTTC
TRBV20-1	TRBD1	TRBJ1-6	few	CSARADRGRKSYNSPLHF	TGCAGTGCTAGAGCAGACAGGGGGCGCAAATCCTATAATTCACCCCTCCACTTT
TRBV7-2	TRBD2	TRBJ2-5	once	CASSFSGRAGMYF	TGTGCCAGCAGCTTTTCGGGGAGGGCCGGAATGTACTTC
TRBV7-9	NA	TRBJ1-4	few	CASSLKGAKLFF	TGTGCCAGCAGCCTAAAAGGCGCCAAACTGTTTTTT
TRBV6-5	TRBD1	TRBJ2-7	NA	CASSYRQGDYEQYF	TGTGCCAGCAGTTACAGGCAGGGGGATTACGAGCAGTACTTC
TRBV24-1	NA	TRBJ2-1	NA	CATSDGPESYNEQFF	TGTGCCACCAGTGATGGGCCTGAATCCTACAATGAGCAGTTCTTC
TRBV6-1	NA	TRBJ2-7	NA	CASSPAYEQYF	TGTGCCAGCAGTCCCGCATACGAGCAGTACTTC
TRBV20-1	TRBD1	TRBJ1-3	NA	CSAMDRGRSSGNTIYF	TGCAGTGCCATGGACAGGGGGCGCAGCTCTGGAAACACCATATATTTT
TRBV28	NA	TRBJ1-1	NA	CASSRDTEAFF	TGTGCCAGCAGTCGCGACACTGAAGCTTTCTTT
TRBV6-2/TRBV6-3	TRBD1	TRBJ2-2	NA	CATATGGVTGELFF	TGTGCCACGGCGACAGGGGGGGTCACCGGGGAGCTGTTTTTT
TRBV6-5	NA	TRBJ1-5	once	CASSLGSNQPQHF	TGTGCCAGCAGTTTGGGAAGCAATCAGCCCCAGCATTTT
TRBV2	NA	TRBJ1-1	once	CASSRRGTTEAFF	TGTGCCAGCAGCCGACGAGGGACCACTGAAGCTTTCTTT
TRBV19	NA	TRBJ2-5	NA	CASSIGLRQETQYF	TGTGCCAGTAGTATAGGTCTTCGACAAGAGACCCAGTACTTC
TRBV6-2/TRBV6-3	NA	TRBJ1-5	NA	CASGWGGVQPQHF	TGTGCCAGCGGATGGGGGGGAGTCCAGCCCCAGCATTTT
TRBV21-1	NA	TRBJ2-7	few	CASSKAAGWGTPYEQYF	TGTGCCAGCAGCAAAGCCGCTGGGTGGGGGACGCCCTACGAGCAGTACTTC
TRBV19	TRBD1	TRBJ1-2	few	CASSKPGTGSSYGYTF	TGTGCCAGTAGTAAGCCCGGGACAGGGTCTTCGTACGGCTACACCTTC
TRBV5-8	NA	TRBJ1-5	NA	CASSAGTASNQPQHF	TGTGCCAGCAGCGCTGGGACGGCCAGCAATCAGCCCCAGCATTTT
TRBV7-4	NA	TRBJ1-1	NA	CASSHRAPNTEAFF	TGTGCCAGCAGCCACCGGGCCCCGAACACTGAAGCTTTCTTT
TRBV20-1	NA	TRBJ2-1	NA	CSASGRGSYNEQFF	TGCAGTGCTAGCGGGAGAGGATCCTACAATGAGCAGTTCTTC
TRBV20-1	NA	TRBJ1-4	NA	CSARKEWVNEKLFF	TGCAGTGCTAGGAAGGAATGGGTTAATGAAAAACTGTTTTTT
TRBV20-1	TRBD1	TRBJ1-4	NA	CSASSGTGTNEKLFF	TGCAGTGCTAGCTCCGGGACAGGGACTAATGAAAAACTGTTTTTT
TRBV15	NA	TRBJ2-1	NA	CATSKREISYNEQFF	TGTGCCACCAGCAAACGGGAAATCTCCTACAATGAGCAGTTCTTC
TRBV6-2/TRBV6-3	NA	TRBJ2-3	NA	CASSYPQPGGTDTQYF	TGTGCCAGCAGTTACCCACAGCCGGGGGGCACAGATACGCAGTATTTT
TRBV20-1	NA	TRBJ1-1	few	CSARKRGTGTEAFF	TGCAGTGCTAGGAAGAGGGGCACGGGGACTGAAGCTTTCTTT
TRBV27	NA	TRBJ2-6	NA	CASSLWGAGANVLTF	TGTGCCAGCAGTCTCTGGGGGGCTGGGGCCAACGTCCTGACTTTC
TRBV7-9	NA	TRBJ1-3	once	CASSSRDYRDTGNTIYF	TGTGCCAGCAGCTCCCGGGACTATCGGGACACTGGAAACACCATATATTTT
TRBV6-1	TRBD1	TRBJ2-5	NA	CASSNPDRGRETQYF	TGTGCCAGCAGTAACCCGGACAGGGGGAGGGAGACCCAGTACTTC
TRBV27	NA	TRBJ1-6	NA	CASSSSNNRANSPLHF	TGTGCCAGCAGTTCCTCTAACAACAGGGCTAATTCACCCCTCCACTTT
TRBV19	TRBD2	TRBJ2-7	NA	CASSNGLAGGPPLYEQYF	TGTGCCAGTAGTAATGGACTAGCGGGGGGACCGCCACTCTACGAGCAGTACTTC
TRBV11-2	TRBD1	TRBJ2-3	few	CASSWDRADTQYF	TGTGCCAGCAGCTGGGACAGAGCAGATACGCAGTATTTT
TRBV27	NA	TRBJ1-1	few	CASSFSWKSTEAFF	TGTGCCAGCAGTTTTTCCTGGAAGAGCACTGAAGCTTTCTTT
TRBV25-1	NA	TRBJ2-4	NA	CASSAAKNIQYF	TGTGCCAGCAGTGCAGCCAAAAACATTCAGTACTTC
TRBV7-9	NA	TRBJ1-2	few	CASSLGQIPNYGYTF	TGTGCCAGCAGCTTAGGACAGATACCAAACTATGGCTACACCTTC
TRBV6-5	NA	TRBJ1-2	few	CASSYPTQAGTSNYGYTF	TGTGCCAGCAGTTATCCCACCCAAGCGGGGACTTCTAACTATGGCTACACCTTC
TRBV6-1	NA	TRBJ2-5	once	CASTGGGKETQYF	TGTGCCAGCACCGGAGGGGGAAAAGAGACCCAGTACTTC
TRBV19	NA	TRBJ1-2	NA	CASSAKGTTGNYGYTF	TGTGCCAGTAGTGCCAAGGGGACTACTGGGAACTATGGCTACACCTTC
TRBV11-2	NA	TRBJ2-3	NA	CASSTPRTANTQYF	TGTGCCAGCAGCACCCCTCGGACAGCCAATACGCAGTATTTT
TRBV6-1	NA	TRBJ2-7	once	CASGIQGSPYEQYF	TGTGCCAGCGGGATACAGGGATCCCCCTACGAGCAGTACTTC
TRBV15	NA	TRBJ2-3	few	CATSRRRVGDTQYF	TGTGCCACCAGCAGACGGCGGGTCGGAGATACGCAGTATTTT
TRBV19	TRBD1	TRBJ2-1	once	CASSIGDRETNEQFF	TGTGCCAGTAGTATAGGTGACAGGGAGACGAATGAGCAGTTCTTC
TRBV19	TRBD1	TRBJ2-7	few	CASSLSTGDYEQYF	TGTGCCAGTAGTCTTTCAACAGGGGACTACGAGCAGTACTTC
TRBV5-1	NA	TRBJ2-7	NA	CASSLDPSSYEQYF	TGCGCCAGCAGCTTGGACCCCAGCTCCTACGAGCAGTACTTC
TRBV7-2	NA	TRBJ2-7	NA	CASSLGQGLSEQYF	TGTGCCAGCAGCCTAGGACAGGGACTATCCGAGCAGTACTTC
TRBV11-1	NA	TRBJ2-3	NA	CASSLGGWGTDTQYF	TGTGCCAGCAGCTTAGGGGGCTGGGGCACAGATACGCAGTATTTT
TRBV2	NA	TRBJ2-5	NA	CASSEIRVQETQYF	TGTGCCAGCAGTGAAATCCGGGTTCAAGAGACCCAGTACTTC
TRBV6-1	NA	TRBJ1-5	few	CASSRLRQPQHF	TGTGCCAGCAGTAGACTACGTCAGCCCCAGCATTTT
TRBV28	NA	TRBJ1-1	few	CASRIRLKKDTEAFF	TGTGCCAGCAGGATCAGACTAAAAAAGGACACTGAAGCTTTCTTT
TRBV19	TRBD1	TRBJ1-2	NA	CATGQGAESYGYTF	TGTGCCACCGGACAGGGGGCAGAGTCCTATGGCTACACCTTC
TRBV15	TRBD1	TRBJ1-6	few	CATSRDTDRVNSPLHF	TGTGCCACCAGCAGAGATACGGACAGGGTTAATTCACCCCTCCACTTT
TRBV20-1	NA	TRBJ1-6	few	CSATTTNSPLHF	TGCAGTGCTACCACAACCAATTCACCCCTCCACTTT
TRBV6-1	TRBD2	TRBJ2-7	NA	CASSEGRMTSGRAGEQYF	TGTGCCAGCAGTGAAGGTAGGATGACTAGCGGGAGGGCCGGTGAGCAGTACTTC
TRBV19	NA	TRBJ2-2	NA	CASSIGGGRTGELFF	TGTGCCAGTAGTATTGGAGGAGGGAGGACCGGGGAGCTGTTTTTT
TRBV10-3	TRBD2	TRBJ2-3	once	CAISDQRKPSGGDTQYF	TGTGCCATCAGTGATCAAAGAAAGCCTAGCGGCGGGGATACGCAGTATTTT
TRBV6-1	TRBD1	TRBJ1-2	NA	CASSPDRAYGYTF	TGTGCCAGCAGCCCTGACAGGGCTTATGGCTACACCTTC
TRBV6-4	TRBD2	TRBJ2-1	NA	CASSDFHGLALNKQFF	TGTGCCAGCAGTGACTTTCATGGACTAGCGCTAAATAAGCAGTTCTTC